Sequencing of this T cell receptor (beta chain) was carried out in a study of blood T cells in healthy people across ages. The study, taken as a whole, reports: The unknown donor CMV status may have confounded expanded clonotype changes. Per million T cells, TCR beta diversity dropped roughly linearly as age increased.

Each donor's blood draw was 7.5 to 10 milliliters of peripheral blood. Samples each yielded at least 5.5 micrograms of total RNA. As for this clonotype: Antigen: not known. With a much larger clone just one base away, this may be a read error.

A sample-barcoded 5' primer and a J-beta primer mix were used in a second PCR of roughly 7 to 12 cycles. One entry per CDR3 protein, called by TCRdb with MiXCR from the 5' RACE reads. Here the sample spans about 1.1 million distinct CDR3 sequences, 35% to 40% being singletons. Sequenced sample: blood. The TCR originated in a man between 18 and 35 years old in good health.

The CDR3 sequence is CASSVGQGSEAFF. The CDR3 region has the DNA TGCGCCAGCAGCGTAGGACAGGGGTCTGAAGCTTTCTTT. The chain combines TRBV5-1 with TRBJ1-1, with 9 bases matching TRBD1. The V and J ends lost 4 bases and 6 bases, in that order; junction bases with no gene match: 4. CDR3 length: 13 residues. Germline assignment: CDR1 SGHRS and CDR2 YFSETQ. Full variable domain (outside the CDR3, taken from reference TRBV5-1 and TRBJ1-1): KAGVTQTPRYLIKTRGQQVTLSCSPISGHRSVSWYQQTPGQGLQFLFEYFSETQRNKGNFPGRFSGRQFSNSRSEMNVSTLELGDSALYLCASSVGQGSEAFFGQGTRLTVV.